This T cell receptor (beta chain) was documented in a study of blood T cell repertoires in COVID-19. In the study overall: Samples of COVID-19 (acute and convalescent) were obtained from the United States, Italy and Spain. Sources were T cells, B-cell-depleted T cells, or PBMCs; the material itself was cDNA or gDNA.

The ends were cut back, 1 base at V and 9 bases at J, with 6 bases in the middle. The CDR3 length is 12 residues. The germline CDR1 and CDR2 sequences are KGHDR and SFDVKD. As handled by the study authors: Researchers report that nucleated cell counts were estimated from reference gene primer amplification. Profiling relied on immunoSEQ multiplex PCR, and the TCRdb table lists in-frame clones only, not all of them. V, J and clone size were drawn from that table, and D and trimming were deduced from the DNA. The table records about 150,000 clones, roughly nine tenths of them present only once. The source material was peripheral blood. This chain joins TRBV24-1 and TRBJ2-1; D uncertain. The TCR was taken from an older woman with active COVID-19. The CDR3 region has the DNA TGTGCCACCAGTGATTTTGGCATTGAGCAGTTCTTC. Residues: CATSDFGIEQFF.